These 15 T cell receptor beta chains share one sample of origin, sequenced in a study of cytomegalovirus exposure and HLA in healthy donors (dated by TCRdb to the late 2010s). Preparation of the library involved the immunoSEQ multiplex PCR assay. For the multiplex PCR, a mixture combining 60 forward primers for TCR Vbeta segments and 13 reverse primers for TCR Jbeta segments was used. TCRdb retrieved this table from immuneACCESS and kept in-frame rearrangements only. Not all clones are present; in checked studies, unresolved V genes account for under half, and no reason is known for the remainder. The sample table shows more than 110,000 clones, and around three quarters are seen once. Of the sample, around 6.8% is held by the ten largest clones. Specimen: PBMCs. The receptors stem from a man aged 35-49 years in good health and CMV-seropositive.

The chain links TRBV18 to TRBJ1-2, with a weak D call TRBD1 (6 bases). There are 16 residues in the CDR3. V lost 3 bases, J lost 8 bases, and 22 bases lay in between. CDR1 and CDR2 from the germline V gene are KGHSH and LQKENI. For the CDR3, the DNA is TGTGCCAGCTCACCTCCTAGGGGAAGGACAGTGAGAGGCTACACCTTC. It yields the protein CASSPPRGRTVRGYTF.

The CDR3 region is CASSTGTGYSNQPQHF. CDR3 DNA sequence: TGTGCCAGTAGTACGGGGACAGGTTATAGCAATCAGCCCCAGCATTTT. J is TRBJ1-5 and V is TRBV19; TRBD1 matches at 8 bases. The V and J ends lost 4 bases and 0 bases, in that order; junction bases with no gene match: 5. The CDR3 spans 16 residues. The germline V gene encodes CDR1 LNHDA and CDR2 SQIVND (reference sequence).

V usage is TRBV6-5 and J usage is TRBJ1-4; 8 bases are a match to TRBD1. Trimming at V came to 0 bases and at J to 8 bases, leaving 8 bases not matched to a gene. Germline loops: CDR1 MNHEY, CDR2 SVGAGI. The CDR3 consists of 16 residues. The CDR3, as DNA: TGTGCCAGCAGTTACTCATGGGGTCAGGGGGCCGAAAAACTGTTTTTT. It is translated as CASSYSWGQGAEKLFF.

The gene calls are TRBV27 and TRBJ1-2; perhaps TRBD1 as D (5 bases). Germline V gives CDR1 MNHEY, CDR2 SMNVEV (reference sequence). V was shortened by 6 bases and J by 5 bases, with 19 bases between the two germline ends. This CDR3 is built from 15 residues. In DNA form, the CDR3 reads TGTGCCAGCAGAGGGCTTAGGGGCCTAGGATATGGCTACACCTTC. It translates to CASRGLRGLGYGYTF.

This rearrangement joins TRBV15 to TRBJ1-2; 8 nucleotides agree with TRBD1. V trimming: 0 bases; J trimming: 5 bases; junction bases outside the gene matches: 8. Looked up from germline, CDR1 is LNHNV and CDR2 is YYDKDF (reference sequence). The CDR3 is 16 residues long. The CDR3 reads CATSREHQGARYGYTF. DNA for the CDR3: TGTGCCACCAGCAGAGAACATCAGGGGGCGAGGTATGGCTACACCTTC.

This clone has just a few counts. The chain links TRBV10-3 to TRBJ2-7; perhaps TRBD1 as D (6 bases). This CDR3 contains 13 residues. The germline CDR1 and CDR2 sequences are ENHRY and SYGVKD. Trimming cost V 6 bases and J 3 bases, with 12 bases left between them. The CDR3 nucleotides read TGTGCCATCAGGGGGGACACAAGCTACGAGCAGTACTTC. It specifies CAIRGDTSYEQYF.

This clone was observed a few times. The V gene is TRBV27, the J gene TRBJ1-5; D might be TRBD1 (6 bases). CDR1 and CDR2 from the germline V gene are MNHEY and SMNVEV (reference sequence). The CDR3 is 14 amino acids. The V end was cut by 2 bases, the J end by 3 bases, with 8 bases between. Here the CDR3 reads CASSLTGNNQPQHF. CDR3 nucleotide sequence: TGTGCCAGCAGTTTAACAGGGAACAATCAGCCCCAGCATTTT.

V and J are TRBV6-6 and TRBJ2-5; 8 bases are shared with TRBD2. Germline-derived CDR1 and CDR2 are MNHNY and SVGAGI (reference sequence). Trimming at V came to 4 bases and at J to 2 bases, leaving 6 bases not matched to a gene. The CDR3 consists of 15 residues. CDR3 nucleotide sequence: TGTGCCAGCAGTTGGGCGGGGGGCGATCAAGAGACCCAGTACTTC. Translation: CASSWAGGDQETQYF.

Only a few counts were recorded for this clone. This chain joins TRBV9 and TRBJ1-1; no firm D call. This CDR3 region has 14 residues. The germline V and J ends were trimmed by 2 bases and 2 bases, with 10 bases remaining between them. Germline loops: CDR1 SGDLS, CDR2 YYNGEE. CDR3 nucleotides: TGTGCCAGCAGCGTGTTAGCAGTTAACACTGAAGCTTTCTTT. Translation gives CASSVLAVNTEAFF.

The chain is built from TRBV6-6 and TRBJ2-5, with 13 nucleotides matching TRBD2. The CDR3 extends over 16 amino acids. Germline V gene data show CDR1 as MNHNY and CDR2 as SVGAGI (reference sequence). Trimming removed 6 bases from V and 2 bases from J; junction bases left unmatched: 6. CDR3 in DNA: TGTGCCAGCAGCACGGGGACTAGCGGGATTCAAGAGACCCAGTACTTC. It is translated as CASSTGTSGIQETQYF.

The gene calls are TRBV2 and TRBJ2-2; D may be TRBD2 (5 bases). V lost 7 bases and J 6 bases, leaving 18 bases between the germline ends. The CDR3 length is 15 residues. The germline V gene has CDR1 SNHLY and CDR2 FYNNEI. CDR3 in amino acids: CASTPRSGEPGELFF. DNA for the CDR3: TGTGCCAGCACACCCCGAAGTGGGGAGCCCGGGGAGCTGTTTTTT.

The CDR3 region is CASPPGRGAVSGPQHF. The CDR3 DNA sequence: TGTGCCAGCCCCCCTGGCAGGGGAGCGGTATCAGGGCCCCAGCATTTT. V usage is TRBV28 and J usage is TRBJ1-5; a possible D gene is TRBD1 (6 bases). Between the trimmed V and J ends, which lost 8 bases and 9 bases, there was a span of 26 bases. Germline V CDR1 and CDR2: MDHEN, SYDVKM. The CDR3 runs to 16 residues.

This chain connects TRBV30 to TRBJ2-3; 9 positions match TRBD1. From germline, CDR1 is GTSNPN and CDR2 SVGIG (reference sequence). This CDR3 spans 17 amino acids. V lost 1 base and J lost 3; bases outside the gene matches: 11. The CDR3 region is CAWSAPWTGVSTDTQYF. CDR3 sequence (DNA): TGTGCCTGGAGTGCCCCATGGACAGGGGTTTCGACAGATACGCAGTATTTT.

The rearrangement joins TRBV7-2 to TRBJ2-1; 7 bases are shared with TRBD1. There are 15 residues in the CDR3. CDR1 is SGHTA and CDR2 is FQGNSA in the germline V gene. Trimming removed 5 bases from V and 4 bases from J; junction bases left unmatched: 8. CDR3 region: CASSLQGVVYNEQFF. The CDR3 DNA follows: TGTGCCAGCAGCCTTCAGGGGGTGGTATACAATGAGCAGTTCTTC.

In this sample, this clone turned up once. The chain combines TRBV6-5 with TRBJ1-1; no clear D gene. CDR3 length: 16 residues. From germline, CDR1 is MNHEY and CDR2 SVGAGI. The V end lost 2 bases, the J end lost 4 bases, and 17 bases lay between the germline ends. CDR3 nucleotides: TGTGCCAGCAGTTACGTCTCCGTGGGAGCTTCCACTGAAGCTTTCTTT. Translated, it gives CASSYVSVGASTEAFF.